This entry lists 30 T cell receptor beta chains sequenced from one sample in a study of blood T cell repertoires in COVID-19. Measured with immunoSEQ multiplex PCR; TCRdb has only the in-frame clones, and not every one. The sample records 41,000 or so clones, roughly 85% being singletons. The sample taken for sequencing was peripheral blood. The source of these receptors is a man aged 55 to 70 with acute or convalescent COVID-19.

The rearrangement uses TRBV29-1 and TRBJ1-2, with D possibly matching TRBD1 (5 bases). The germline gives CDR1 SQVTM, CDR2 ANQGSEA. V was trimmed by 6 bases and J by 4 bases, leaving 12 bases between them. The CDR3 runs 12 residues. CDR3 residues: CSVDRDFYGYTF. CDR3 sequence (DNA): TGCAGCGTAGACCGGGACTTCTATGGCTACACCTTC.

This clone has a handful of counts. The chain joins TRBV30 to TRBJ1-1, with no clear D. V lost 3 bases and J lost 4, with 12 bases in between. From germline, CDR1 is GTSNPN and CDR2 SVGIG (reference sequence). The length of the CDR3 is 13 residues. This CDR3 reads CAWRAGLGTEAFF. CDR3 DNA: TGTGCCTGGAGGGCCGGGTTGGGCACTGAAGCTTTCTTT.

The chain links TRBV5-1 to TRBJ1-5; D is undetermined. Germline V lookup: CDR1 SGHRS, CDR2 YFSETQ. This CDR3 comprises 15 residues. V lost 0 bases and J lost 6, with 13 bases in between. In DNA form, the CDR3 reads TGCGCCAGCAGCTTGGACGCGGGTGTGACTCAGCCCCAGCATTTT. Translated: CASSLDAGVTQPQHF.

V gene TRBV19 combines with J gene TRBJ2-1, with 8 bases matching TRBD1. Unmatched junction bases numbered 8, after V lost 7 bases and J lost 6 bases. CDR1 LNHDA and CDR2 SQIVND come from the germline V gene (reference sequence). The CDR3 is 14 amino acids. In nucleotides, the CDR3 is TGTGCCAGTACAGACCGGGACAGGATCAATGAGCAGTTCTTC. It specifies CASTDRDRINEQFF.

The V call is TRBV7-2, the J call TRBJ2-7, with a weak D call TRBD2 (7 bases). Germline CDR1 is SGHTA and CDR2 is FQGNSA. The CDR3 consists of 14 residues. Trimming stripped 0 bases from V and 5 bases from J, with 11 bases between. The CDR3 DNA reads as TGTGCCAGCAGCTTAGCGGGGGGGCCTGACGAGCAGTACTTC. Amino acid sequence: CASSLAGGPDEQYF.

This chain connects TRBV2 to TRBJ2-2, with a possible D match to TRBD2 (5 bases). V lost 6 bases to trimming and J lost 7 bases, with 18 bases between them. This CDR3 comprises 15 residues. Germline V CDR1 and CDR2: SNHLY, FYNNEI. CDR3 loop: CASSKIRGRDGELFF. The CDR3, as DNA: TGTGCCAGCAGCAAAATCCGGGGAAGGGACGGGGAGCTGTTTTTT.

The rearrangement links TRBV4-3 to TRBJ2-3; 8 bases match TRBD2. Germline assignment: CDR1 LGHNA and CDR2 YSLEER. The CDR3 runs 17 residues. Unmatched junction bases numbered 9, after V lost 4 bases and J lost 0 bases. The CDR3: CASSPRGSGGSTDTQYF. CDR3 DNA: TGCGCCAGCAGCCCGCGGGGGAGCGGGGGAAGCACAGATACGCAGTATTTT.

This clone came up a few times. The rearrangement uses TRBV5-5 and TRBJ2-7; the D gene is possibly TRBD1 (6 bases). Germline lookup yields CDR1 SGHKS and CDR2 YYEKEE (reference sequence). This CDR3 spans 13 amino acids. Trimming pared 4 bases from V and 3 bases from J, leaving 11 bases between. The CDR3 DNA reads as TGTGCCAGCAGCCCACAGGGCCACTACGAGCAGTACTTC. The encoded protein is CASSPQGHYEQYF.

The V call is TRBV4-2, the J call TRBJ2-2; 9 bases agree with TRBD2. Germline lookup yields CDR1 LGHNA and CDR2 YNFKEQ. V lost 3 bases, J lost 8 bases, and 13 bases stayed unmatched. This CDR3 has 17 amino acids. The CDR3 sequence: CASSHEATAGGIGELFF. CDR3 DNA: TGTGCCAGCAGCCATGAGGCGACAGCGGGGGGAATTGGGGAGCTGTTTTTT.

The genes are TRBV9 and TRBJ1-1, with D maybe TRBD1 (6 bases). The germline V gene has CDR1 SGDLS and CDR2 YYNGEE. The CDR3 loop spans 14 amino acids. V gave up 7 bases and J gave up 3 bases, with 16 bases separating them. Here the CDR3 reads CASAAGGEDTEAFF. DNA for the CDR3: TGTGCCAGCGCAGCTGGGGGCGAGGACACTGAAGCTTTCTTT.

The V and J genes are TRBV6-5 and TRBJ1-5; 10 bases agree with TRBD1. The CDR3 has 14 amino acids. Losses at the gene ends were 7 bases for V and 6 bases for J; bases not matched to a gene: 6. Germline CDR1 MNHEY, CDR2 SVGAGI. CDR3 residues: CASMGRDRGQPQHF. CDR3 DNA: TGTGCCAGCATGGGGCGGGACAGGGGTCAGCCCCAGCATTTT.

CDR3 in amino acids: CASSLASGNQPQHF. The CDR3 DNA follows: TGTGCCAGCAGCTTGGCCTCAGGGAATCAGCCCCAGCATTTT. J is TRBJ1-5 and V is TRBV5-6; tentative D call: TRBD1 (5 bases). CDR3 length: 14 amino acids. The germline gives CDR1 SGHDT, CDR2 YYEEEE. V lost 0 bases and J 4 bases, leaving 8 bases between the germline ends.

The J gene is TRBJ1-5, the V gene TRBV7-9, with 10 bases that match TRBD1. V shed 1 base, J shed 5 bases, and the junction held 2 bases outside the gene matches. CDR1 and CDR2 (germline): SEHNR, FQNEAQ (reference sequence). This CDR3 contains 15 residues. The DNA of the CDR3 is TGTGCCAGCAGCTTAGGGGGACAGGGGCATCAGCCCCAGCATTTT. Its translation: CASSLGGQGHQPQHF.

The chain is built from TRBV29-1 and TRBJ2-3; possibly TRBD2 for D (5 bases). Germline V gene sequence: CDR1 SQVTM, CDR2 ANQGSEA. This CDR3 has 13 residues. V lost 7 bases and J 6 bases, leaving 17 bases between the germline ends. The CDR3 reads CSAIETMGDTQYF. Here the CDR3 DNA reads TGCAGCGCTATTGAGACTATGGGGGATACGCAGTATTTT.

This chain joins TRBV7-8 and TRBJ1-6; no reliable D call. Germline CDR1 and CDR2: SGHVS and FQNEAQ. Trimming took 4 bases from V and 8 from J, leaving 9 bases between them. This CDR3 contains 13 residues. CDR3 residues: CASSSAADSPLHF. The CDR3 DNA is TGTGCCAGCAGCTCCGCGGCCGATTCACCCCTCCACTTT. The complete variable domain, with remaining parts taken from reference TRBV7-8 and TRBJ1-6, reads GAGVSQSPRYKVAKRGQDVALRCDPISGHVSLFWYQQALGQGPEFLTYFQNEAQLDKSGLPSDRFFAERPEGSVSTLKIQRTQQEDSAVYLCASSSAADSPLHFGNGTRLTVT.

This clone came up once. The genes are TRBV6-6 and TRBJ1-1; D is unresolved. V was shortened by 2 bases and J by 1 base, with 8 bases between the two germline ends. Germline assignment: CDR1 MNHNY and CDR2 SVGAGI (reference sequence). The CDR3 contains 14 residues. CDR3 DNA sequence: TGTGCCAGCAGTTACCAGGAAGAGAACACTGAAGCTTTCTTT. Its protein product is CASSYQEENTEAFF.

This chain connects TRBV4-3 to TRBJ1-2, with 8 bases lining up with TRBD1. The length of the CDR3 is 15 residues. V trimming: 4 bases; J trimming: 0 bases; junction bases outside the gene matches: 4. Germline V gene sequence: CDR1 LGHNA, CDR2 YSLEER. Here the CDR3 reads CASSPGTGANYGYTF. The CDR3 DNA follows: TGCGCCAGCAGCCCGGGGACAGGAGCTAACTATGGCTACACCTTC.

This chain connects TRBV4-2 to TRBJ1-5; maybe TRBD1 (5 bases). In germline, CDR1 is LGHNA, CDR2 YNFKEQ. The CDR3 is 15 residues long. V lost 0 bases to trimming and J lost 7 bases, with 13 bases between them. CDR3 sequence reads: CASSQEQTSGQPQHF. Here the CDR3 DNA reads TGTGCCAGCAGCCAAGAACAGACTTCAGGGCAGCCCCAGCATTTT.

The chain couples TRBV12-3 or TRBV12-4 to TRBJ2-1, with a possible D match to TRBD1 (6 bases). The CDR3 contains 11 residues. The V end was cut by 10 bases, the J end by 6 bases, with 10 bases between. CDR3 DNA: TGTGCCACCGGACAGATCAATGAGCAGTTCTTC. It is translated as CATGQINEQFF.

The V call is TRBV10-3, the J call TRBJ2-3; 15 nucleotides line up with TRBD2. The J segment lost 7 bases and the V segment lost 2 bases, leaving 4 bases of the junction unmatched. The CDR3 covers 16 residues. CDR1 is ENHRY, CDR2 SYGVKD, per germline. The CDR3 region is CAISEGLAGGHNTQYF. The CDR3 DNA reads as TGTGCCATCAGTGAGGGACTAGCGGGGGGGCATAATACGCAGTATTTT.

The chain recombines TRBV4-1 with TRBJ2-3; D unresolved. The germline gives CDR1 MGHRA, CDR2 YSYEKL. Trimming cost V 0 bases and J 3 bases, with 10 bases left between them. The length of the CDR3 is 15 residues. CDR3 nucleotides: TGCGCCAGCAGCCAAGATCCTAGTCGGACAGATACGCAGTATTTT. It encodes CASSQDPSRTDTQYF.

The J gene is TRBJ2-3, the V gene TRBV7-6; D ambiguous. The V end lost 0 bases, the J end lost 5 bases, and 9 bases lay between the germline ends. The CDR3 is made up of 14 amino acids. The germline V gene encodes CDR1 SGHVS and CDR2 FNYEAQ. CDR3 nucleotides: TGTGCCAGCAGCTTAGCGACCAGAGGAGATACGCAGTATTTT. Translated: CASSLATRGDTQYF.

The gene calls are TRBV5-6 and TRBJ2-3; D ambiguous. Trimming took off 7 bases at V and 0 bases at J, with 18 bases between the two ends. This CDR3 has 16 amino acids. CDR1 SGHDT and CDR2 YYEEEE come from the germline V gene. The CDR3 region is CASSSLNSFSTDTQYF. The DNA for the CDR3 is TGTGCCAGCTCCTCTCTAAACAGCTTTAGCACAGATACGCAGTATTTT. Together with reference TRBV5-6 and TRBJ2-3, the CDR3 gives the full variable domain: DAGVTQSPTHLIKTRGQQVTLRCSPKSGHDTVSWYQQALGQGPQFIFQYYEEEERQRGNFPDRFSGHQFPNYSSELNVNALLLGDSALYLCASSSLNSFSTDTQYFGPGTRLTVL.

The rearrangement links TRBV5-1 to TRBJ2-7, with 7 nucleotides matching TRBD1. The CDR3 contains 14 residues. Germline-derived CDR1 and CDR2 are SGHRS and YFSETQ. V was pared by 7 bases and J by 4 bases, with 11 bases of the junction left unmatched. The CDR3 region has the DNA TGCGCCAGCGGCCCGGGACAGTCTCCATACGAGCAGTACTTC. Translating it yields CASGPGQSPYEQYF.

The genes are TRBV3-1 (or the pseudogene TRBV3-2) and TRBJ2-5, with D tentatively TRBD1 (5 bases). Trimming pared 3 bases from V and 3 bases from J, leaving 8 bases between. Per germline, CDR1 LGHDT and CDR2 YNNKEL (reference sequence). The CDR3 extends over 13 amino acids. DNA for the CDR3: TGTGCCAGCAGCCAGCACAGGAAAGAGACCCAGTACTTC. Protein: CASSQHRKETQYF.

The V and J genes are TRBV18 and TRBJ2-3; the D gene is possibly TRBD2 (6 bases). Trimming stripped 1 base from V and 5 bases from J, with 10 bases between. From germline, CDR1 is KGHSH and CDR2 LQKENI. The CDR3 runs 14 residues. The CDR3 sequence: CASSPLTGEDTQYF. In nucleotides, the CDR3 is TGTGCCAGCTCACCACTCACGGGGGAAGATACGCAGTATTTT.

The CDR3 spells CASSQGTLRSSPLHF. The CDR3 DNA reads as TGTGCCAGCAGCCAGGGTACCTTGAGGTCCTCACCCCTCCACTTT. V usage is TRBV14 and J usage is TRBJ1-6; D remains ambiguous. The CDR3 is 15 amino acids. V was clipped by 3 bases and J by 10 bases, with 16 bases between them. Germline-derived CDR1 and CDR2 are SGHDN and FVKESK. The full variable domain, completed using reference TRBV14 and TRBJ1-6, is EAGVTQFPSHSVIEKGQTVTLRCDPISGHDNLYWYRRVMGKEIKFLLHFVKESKQDESGMPNNRFLAERTGGTYSTLKVQPAELEDSGVYFCASSQGTLRSSPLHFGNGTRLTVT.

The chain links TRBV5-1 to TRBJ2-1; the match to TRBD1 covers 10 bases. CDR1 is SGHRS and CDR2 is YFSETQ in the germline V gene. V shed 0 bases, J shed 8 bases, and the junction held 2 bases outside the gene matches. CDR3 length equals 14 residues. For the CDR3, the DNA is TGCGCCAGCAGCTTGGGACAGGGGGCGGATGAGCAGTTCTTC. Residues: CASSLGQGADEQFF.

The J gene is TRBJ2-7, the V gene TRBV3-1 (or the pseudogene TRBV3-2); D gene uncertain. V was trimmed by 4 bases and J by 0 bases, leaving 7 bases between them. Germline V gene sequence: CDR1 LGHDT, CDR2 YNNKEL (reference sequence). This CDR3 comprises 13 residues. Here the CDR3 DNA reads TGTGCCAGCAGCCCTCCCTCCTCCTACGAGCAGTACTTC. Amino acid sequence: CASSPPSSYEQYF.

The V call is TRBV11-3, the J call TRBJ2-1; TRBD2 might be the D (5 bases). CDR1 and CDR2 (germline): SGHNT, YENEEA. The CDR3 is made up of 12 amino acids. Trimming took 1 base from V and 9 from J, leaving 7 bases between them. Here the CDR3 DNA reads TGTGCCAGCAGCTTAGGAGGACTTGAGCAGTTCTTC. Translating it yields CASSLGGLEQFF.